One and the same sample provided the 23 T cell receptor beta chains below, sequenced in a study of CXCR3-negative and CXCR3-positive naive CD8 T cells. 5' RACE with UMI labels generated the TRB cDNA libraries. TCRdb reprocessed the 5' RACE reads and stores each CDR3 protein as one record, lacking DNA. With more than 7,500 distinct CDR3 sequences in the sample, the ten largest clones hold around 2%. The sample comprised naive CXCR3- CD8+ T cells from blood. The subset is: CD45RO-CCR7+CD27+CD95- naive CD8+ T cells lacking CXCR3 (TNR3-). The receptors stem from a human donor in good health. Some clones in this sample may be carry-over from other donors' samples.

Considering frequency, this clonotype is medium-sized. The V and J genes are TRBV12-3 or TRBV12-4 and TRBJ2-1; the TCRdb D gene call, TRBD1, has no DNA to confirm it. The CDR3 extends over 12 amino acids. The CDR3 sequence is CASRVAGDEQFF.

This clonotype is medium-sized by frequency. The genes are TRBV29-1 and TRBJ1-2. Germline V CDR1 and CDR2: SQVTM, ANQGSEA. The CDR3 sequence is 12 residues long. The CDR3 region is CSVEDDTYGYTF.

V and J are TRBV6-5 and TRBJ1-2. Germline assignment: CDR1 MNHEY and CDR2 SVGAGI. The CDR3 has 17 residues. CDR3 protein: CASSYSTIIGANYGYTF.

V and J are TRBV12-3 or TRBV12-4 and TRBJ2-6. There are 15 residues in the CDR3. The CDR3 sequence is CASSFNFGGANVLTF.

The chain links TRBV7-9 to TRBJ2-7; the TCRdb D gene call, TRBD2, has no DNA to confirm it. Germline CDR1 and CDR2: SEHNR and FQNEAQ (reference sequence). This CDR3 comprises 15 residues. CDR3 loop: CASSETSGRAYEQYF.

This chain uses TRBV27 with TRBJ2-2. Germline V gives CDR1 MNHEY, CDR2 SMNVEV (reference sequence). The CDR3 is made up of 12 amino acids. The CDR3 spells CASSGPYGELFF.

This clonotype ranks as medium-sized in terms of frequency. V is TRBV7-6 and J is TRBJ1-1; TCRdb proposes TRBD1, but this gene call is untestable without DNA. Germline lookup yields CDR1 SGHVS and CDR2 FNYEAQ. The CDR3 runs 16 residues. The CDR3 sequence: CASSLDAGRRVTEAFF.

This clonotype is deemed medium-sized (0.01 to 0.1%) by its frequency. The CDR3 spells CSVVWGGNEQYF. The V gene is TRBV29-1, the J gene TRBJ2-7; TCRdb calls TRBD1, which cannot be checked without DNA. The germline V gene has CDR1 SQVTM and CDR2 ANQGSEA. The CDR3 has 12 amino acids.

This clonotype is identified as medium-sized from frequency. The chain is built from TRBV12-3 or TRBV12-4 and TRBJ2-3. The CDR3 is 14 residues long. The CDR3 region is CASFRGTTTDTQYF.

Judged by frequency, this clonotype is medium-sized. The rearrangement uses TRBV2 and TRBJ1-2; TCRdb's assignment of TRBD1 cannot be checked, as there is no DNA. Per germline, CDR1 SNHLY and CDR2 FYNNEI. This CDR3 spans 14 amino acids. The CDR3 here is CASSRIRGDYGYTF.

The V gene is TRBV4-3, the J gene TRBJ2-3; TCRdb indicates TRBD2, and absent DNA this call remains unverified. Per germline, CDR1 LGHNA and CDR2 YSLEER. CDR3 length equals 17 residues. CDR3 in amino acids: CASSQVEDLLRPDTQYF.

V gene TRBV5-5 combines with J gene TRBJ2-7; TCRdb reports TRBD2, a call that lacks DNA to check it against. Germline V gives CDR1 SGHKS, CDR2 YYEKEE (reference sequence). This CDR3 spans 14 amino acids. CDR3 region: CASSWTSGSYEQYF.

V usage is TRBV3-1 and J usage is TRBJ1-5. The CDR3 sequence is 14 residues long. Germline V CDR1 and CDR2: LGHDT, YNNKEL (reference sequence). The CDR3 spells CASSQDLGNQPQHF.

V usage is TRBV6-2 or TRBV6-3 and J usage is TRBJ1-1; the TCRdb D gene call, TRBD1, has no DNA to confirm it. The CDR3 is made up of 16 amino acids. CDR1 is MNHEY, CDR2 SVGEGT, per germline. The chain's CDR3 is CASSYPRSDRTREAFF.

The rearrangement links TRBV6-2 or TRBV6-3 to TRBJ2-7. Germline V gene data show CDR1 as MNHEY and CDR2 as SVGEGT. This CDR3 has 16 residues. This chain's CDR3 is CASSYPRDEDSYEQYF.

This clonotype is identified as medium-sized (0.01 to 0.1%) from frequency. The V call is TRBV6-2 or TRBV6-3, the J call TRBJ2-1; the TRBD1 assignment by TCRdb is unverifiable without DNA. The germline CDR1 and CDR2 sequences are MNHEY and SVGEGT. The CDR3 runs 18 residues. Here the CDR3 reads CASSRSGGQGLFYNEQFF.

In terms of frequency, this clonotype is medium-sized. The V call is TRBV3-1, the J call TRBJ2-1; TCRdb's D call, TRBD2, is unchecked because there is no DNA. CDR3 length equals 16 residues. CDR1 LGHDT and CDR2 YNNKEL come from the germline V gene (reference sequence). Here the CDR3 reads CASSPYRPEMLDEQFF.

CDR3 region: CASSQGTGGPYNEQFF. The V gene is TRBV14, the J gene TRBJ2-1. The germline gives CDR1 SGHDN, CDR2 FVKESK. CDR3 length: 16 residues.

The V gene is TRBV7-9, the J gene TRBJ2-2; no DNA is available, so the TRBD2 call from TCRdb remains unchecked. The CDR3 runs 16 residues. Germline V CDR1 and CDR2: SEHNR, FQNEAQ (reference sequence). CDR3 amino acids: CASSSAGLKNTGELFF.

CDR3 residues: CASSEFGVQGRHEQYF. The chain couples TRBV25-1 to TRBJ2-7. CDR1 and CDR2 from the germline V gene are MGHDK and SYGVNS. The CDR3 has 16 amino acids.

The chain combines TRBV11-2 with TRBJ1-1; TCRdb names TRBD1, which stays unverified in the absence of DNA. The germline V gene has CDR1 SGHAT and CDR2 FQNNGV. This CDR3 contains 13 residues. CDR3 loop: CASAPGPNTEAFF.

This clonotype is medium-sized (0.01 to 0.1%) by frequency. The chain links TRBV29-1 to TRBJ2-1; TCRdb calls TRBD2, which cannot be checked without DNA. The CDR3 runs to 15 residues. Germline CDR1 and CDR2: SQVTM and ANQGSEA. CDR3: CSVEDQSSEYNEQFF.

J is TRBJ2-1 and V is TRBV7-9; TCRdb lists TRBD1, though no DNA is available to test this call. Germline assignment: CDR1 SEHNR and CDR2 FQNEAQ (reference sequence). CDR3 size: 14 residues. CDR3 sequence: CASRRGGADNEQFF.